The source of this T cell receptor (beta chain) is a study of neoadjuvant anti-PD-1 for oral cavity cancer. Overall study context: Patients without progression received a fourth nivolumab dose around day 43, then surgical resection on days 50-56.

Whole-study results and caveats: With three patients per group, TCR findings need larger cohorts.

Turning to this clone: The target antigen is unknown.

This CDR3 spans 14 amino acids. With 0 bases clipped from V and 6 bases from J, the junction kept 2 bases outside the gene matches. Germline lookup yields CDR1 SGDLS and CDR2 YYNGEE. The data were produced by immunoSEQ multiplex PCR, yet TCRdb's version contains in-frame clones alone and is incomplete. The sample has about 14,000 clones; around two thirds are singletons. No culture or expansion preceded analysis of these blood cells. This specimen consisted of PBMCs, obtained before nivolumab (anti-PD-1) treatment. V is TRBV9 and J is TRBJ2-4; 8 nucleotides align to TRBD1. The sequence came from a person between 35 and 79 years old with oral cavity squamous cell carcinoma. CDR3 residues: CASSVAGQGNIQYF. The CDR3, as DNA: TGTGCCAGCAGCGTAGCTGGACAGGGAAACATTCAGTACTTC.